This T cell receptor (beta chain) was found in a study of PD-L1 blockade in urothelial cancer. Across the study: About 90% of the roughly 29 patients were men who had bladder-origin urothelial cancer. Each patient had 0 to 3 earlier chemotherapy regimens. Analyses were performed on blood at 3 weeks after treatment start (the second dose) and at 6 weeks.

V was clipped by 0 bases and J by 8 bases; unmatched bases: 6. The CDR3 consists of 15 residues. Data came from immunoSEQ multiplex PCR; TCRdb stores just in-frame clones and leaves some out. The table shows roughly 63,000 clones, with 80% to 85% occurring only once. As for time point: pretreatment peripheral blood. Patients in the study were battling locally advanced or metastatic urothelial carcinoma. This clonotype was obtained from a man aged 65-85 years with urothelial cancer. This sample comprised PBMCs, obtained around atezolizumab (anti-PD-L1) treatment. The chain joins TRBV23-1 to TRBJ1-4, with TRBD1 matching 7 bases. TRBV23-1 is given ORF status, its function remaining uncertain. In DNA, the CDR3 is TGCGCCAGCAGTCAATCGTACAGGGGAAGGGAAAAACTGTTTTTT. It codes for CASSQSYRGREKLFF.